Sequencing of this T cell receptor beta chain was carried out in a study of graft-versus-host responses after intestinal transplantation. About the research overall: Multivisceral, liver-intestinal, or isolated intestinal transplants were received by the recipients.

The assay was immunoSEQ multiplex PCR, and TCRdb's table has in-frame clones only and misses some. The repertoire includes under 150,000 clones, more than 90% of them detected once, and over 0.15% sits in the top ten. With regard to this clone: The antigen remains undetermined.

V lost 11 bases and J 0 bases, leaving 10 bases between the germline ends. Germline CDR1 reads SEHNR; CDR2 reads FQNEAQ (reference sequence). CDR3 length: 12 residues. The J gene is TRBJ1-2, the V gene TRBV7-9; D uncertain. This sample comprised unstimulated CD4+ T cells sorted from spleen or lymph node cells, obtained before intestinal transplant. The sequence derives from a human donor who received an intestinal transplant. The CDR3 sequence: CASRWANYGYTF. CDR3 nucleotide sequence: TGTGCCTCCAGGTGGGCTAACTATGGCTACACCTTC.